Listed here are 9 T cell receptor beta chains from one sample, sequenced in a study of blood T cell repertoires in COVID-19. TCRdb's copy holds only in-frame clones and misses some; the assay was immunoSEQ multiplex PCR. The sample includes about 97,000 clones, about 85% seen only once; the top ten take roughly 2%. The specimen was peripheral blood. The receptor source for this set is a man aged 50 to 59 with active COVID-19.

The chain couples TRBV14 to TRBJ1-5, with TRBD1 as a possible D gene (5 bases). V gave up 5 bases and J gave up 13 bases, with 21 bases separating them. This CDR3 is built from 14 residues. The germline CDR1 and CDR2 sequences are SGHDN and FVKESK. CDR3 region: CASSKTGGVSPQHF. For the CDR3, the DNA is TGTGCCAGCAGCAAGACCGGGGGGGTTTCACCACAGCATTTT. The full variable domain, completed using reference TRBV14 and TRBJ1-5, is EAGVTQFPSHSVIEKGQTVTLRCDPISGHDNLYWYRRVMGKEIKFLLHFVKESKQDESGMPNNRFLAERTGGTYSTLKVQPAELEDSGVYFCASSKTGGVSPQHFGDGTRLSIL.

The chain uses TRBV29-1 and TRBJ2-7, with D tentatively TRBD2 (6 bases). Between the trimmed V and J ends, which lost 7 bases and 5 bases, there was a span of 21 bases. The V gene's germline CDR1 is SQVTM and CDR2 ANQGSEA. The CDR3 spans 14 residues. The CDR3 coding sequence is TGCAGCGGCTCAAACCCGGGGGACCGGGACGAGCAGTACTTC. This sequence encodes CSGSNPGDRDEQYF.

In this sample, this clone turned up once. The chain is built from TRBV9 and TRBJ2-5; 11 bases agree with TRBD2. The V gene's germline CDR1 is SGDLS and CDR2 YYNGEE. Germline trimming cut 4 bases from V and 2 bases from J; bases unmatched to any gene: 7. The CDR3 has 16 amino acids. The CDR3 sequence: CASSPVAGGSQETQYF. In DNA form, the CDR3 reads TGTGCCAGCAGCCCCGTAGCGGGGGGGAGTCAAGAGACCCAGTACTTC.

CDR3 residues: CASSGGTVGETQYF. The CDR3 DNA is TGTGCCAGCAGCGGGGGGACAGTTGGAGAGACCCAGTACTTC. The chain couples TRBV9 to TRBJ2-5; 7 bases map to TRBD1. Germline trimming cut 3 bases from V and 4 bases from J; bases unmatched to any gene: 6. Looked up from germline, CDR1 is SGDLS and CDR2 is YYNGEE. CDR3 length: 14 amino acids.

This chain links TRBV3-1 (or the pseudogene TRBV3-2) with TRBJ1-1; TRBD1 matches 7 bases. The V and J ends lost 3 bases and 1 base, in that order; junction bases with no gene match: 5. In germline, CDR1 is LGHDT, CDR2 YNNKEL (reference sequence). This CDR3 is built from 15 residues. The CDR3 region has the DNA TGTGCCAGCAGCCACCGACAGGGAACGAACACTGAAGCTTTCTTT. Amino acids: CASSHRQGTNTEAFF.

The CDR3 DNA is TGTGCCAGCAGCTCGGGACAGTACAATGAGCAGTTCTTC. Translated, it gives CASSSGQYNEQFF. The chain carries TRBV7-9 and TRBJ2-1, with TRBD1 identical over 7 bases. Germline V gene lookup returns CDR1 SEHNR and CDR2 FQNEAQ (reference sequence). The CDR3 has 13 residues. Trimming cost V 4 bases and J 4 bases; bases outside gene matches: 1.

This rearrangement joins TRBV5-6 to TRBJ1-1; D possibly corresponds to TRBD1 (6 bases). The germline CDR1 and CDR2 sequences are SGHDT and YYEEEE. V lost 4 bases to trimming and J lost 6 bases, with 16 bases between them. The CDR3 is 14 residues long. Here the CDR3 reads CASSTGIGTSEAFF. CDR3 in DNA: TGTGCCAGCAGCACCGGAATCGGGACATCTGAAGCTTTCTTT. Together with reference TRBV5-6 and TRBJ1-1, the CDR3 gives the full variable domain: DAGVTQSPTHLIKTRGQQVTLRCSPKSGHDTVSWYQQALGQGPQFIFQYYEEEERQRGNFPDRFSGHQFPNYSSELNVNALLLGDSALYLCASSTGIGTSEAFFGQGTRLTVV.

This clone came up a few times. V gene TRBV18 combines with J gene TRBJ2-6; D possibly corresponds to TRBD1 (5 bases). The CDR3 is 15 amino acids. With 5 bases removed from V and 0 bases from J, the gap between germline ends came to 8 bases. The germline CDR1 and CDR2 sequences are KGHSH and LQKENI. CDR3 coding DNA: TGTGCCAGCTCAGCCACAGGCTCTGGGGCCAACGTCCTGACTTTC. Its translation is CASSATGSGANVLTF. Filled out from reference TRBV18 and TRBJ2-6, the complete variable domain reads NAGVMQNPRHLVRRRGQEARLRCSPMKGHSHVYWYRQLPEEGLKFMVYLQKENIIDESGMPKERFSAEFPKEGPSILRIQQVVRGDSAAYFCASSATGSGANVLTFGAGSRLTVL.

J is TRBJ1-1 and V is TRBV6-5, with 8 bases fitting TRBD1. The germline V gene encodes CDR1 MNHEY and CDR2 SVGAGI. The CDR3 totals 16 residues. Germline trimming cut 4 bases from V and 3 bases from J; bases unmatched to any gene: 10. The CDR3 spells CASSWAGGAVYTEAFF. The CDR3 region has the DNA TGTGCCAGCAGTTGGGCAGGGGGCGCGGTATACACTGAAGCTTTCTTT.